This T cell receptor beta chain was recovered during a study of cytomegalovirus exposure and HLA in healthy donors. The wider study: Early release data held tens of millions of unique TCRs from HLA-typed donors.

About this clone itself: The antigen remains unidentified.

General study findings and limits: A previous analysis found most TCR beta V segments productive roughly 87% or roughly 30% of the time. Likely technical artifact: a cluster of highly shared sequence variants.

CDR1 and CDR2 from the germline V gene are SGDLS and YYNGEE. The CDR3 sequence is 16 residues long. Trimming cost V 3 bases and J 5 bases; bases outside gene matches: 5. 60 Vbeta and 13 Jbeta primers were used in PCR. How the authors handled the data: It was a later analysis that counted tens of millions of unique TCR beta chains, of which some 10 million were shared. Produced via immunoSEQ multiplex PCR; TCRdb's table is partial and in-frame only. The V and J calls and clone size come from that table; D and trimming were worked out from the DNA. Of more than 95,000 clones in the sample, about 70% were seen once.

Sequencing was carried out using PBMCs. The chain carries TRBV9 and TRBJ2-7; TRBD2 matches at 16 bases. The sequence derives from a woman in her fifties or sixties in good health and CMV-seropositive. The CDR3 protein is CASSGGLAGGPNEQYF. The DNA for the CDR3 is TGTGCCAGCAGCGGGGGACTAGCGGGGGGGCCTAACGAGCAGTACTTC.